This is a list of T cell receptor beta chains from one sample in a study of blood T cell repertoires in COVID-19. The protocol was immunoSEQ multiplex PCR, while the TCRdb copy is restricted to in-frame clones and leaves out a portion. This sample yields some 180,000 clones, of which under 80% are seen a single time; less than 15% belongs to the top ten. Source material: peripheral blood. The receptors originated from a man aged 50-59 years who had recovered from COVID-19. CDR3s include the opening cysteine and the closing phenylalanine or tryptophan. A D gene is named only where the DNA matches it firmly. The listing skips clone size in some rows; elsewhere it reads once, few, many or a size class.

abundance	d_gene	v_gene	j_gene	CDR3aa	CDR3nt
many	.	TRBV3-1/TRBV3-2	TRBJ2-3	CASSQVSTDTQYF	TGTGCCAGCAGCCAAGTAAGCACAGATACGCAGTATTTT
.	TRBD1	TRBV13	TRBJ2-5	CASSRNSFTGAETQYF	TGTGCCAGCAGCCGTAACTCGTTTACAGGGGCGGAGACCCAGTACTTC
.	TRBD2	TRBV11-2	TRBJ2-2	CASSPPGGIGELFF	TGTGCCAGCAGCCCCCCGGGAGGGATCGGGGAGCTGTTTTTT
.	.	TRBV18	TRBJ1-3	CASSRQDSVDTIYF	TGTGCCAGCTCTCGACAGGATTCGGTAGACACCATATATTTT
.	.	TRBV18	TRBJ2-5	CASSSYQETQYF	TGTGCCAGCTCATCATACCAAGAGACCCAGTACTTC
many	.	TRBV23-1	TRBJ1-2	CARGGPGNYGYTF	TGCGCCAGAGGAGGGCCGGGTAACTATGGCTACACCTTC
.	.	TRBV30	TRBJ1-6	CAWSRWEGSYNSPLHF	TGTGCCTGGAGTAGGTGGGAGGGGTCCTATAATTCACCCCTCCACTTT
.	.	TRBV4-2	TRBJ1-2	CASSQDATDDYGYTF	TGTGCCAGCAGCCAAGATGCTACAGATGACTATGGCTACACCTTC
.	.	TRBV21-1	TRBJ2-7	CASSKRGSGPTYEQYF	TGTGCCAGCAGCAAAAGGGGTAGCGGGCCAACCTACGAGCAGTACTTC
.	TRBD2	TRBV19	TRBJ2-5	CASSIESAGGGDWRRETQYF	TGTGCCAGTAGTATAGAGTCAGCGGGAGGTGGGGATTGGAGGAGAGAGACCCAGTACTTC
.	TRBD2	TRBV27	TRBJ2-5	CASSWTSGDQETQYF	TGTGCCAGCAGTTGGACTAGCGGAGACCAAGAGACCCAGTACTTC
.	.	TRBV18	TRBJ1-3	CASSPSGGVESGNTIYF	TGTGCCAGCTCTCCCAGCGGGGGAGTAGAGTCTGGAAACACCATATATTTT
.	TRBD2	TRBV12-3/TRBV12-4	TRBJ2-3	CASIAGEADTQYF	TGTGCCAGTATAGCGGGAGAAGCAGATACGCAGTATTTT
.	TRBD1	TRBV13	TRBJ1-2	CASSLGHRGSRYTF	TGTGCCAGCAGCTTAGGGCACAGGGGGTCGCGCTACACCTTC
.	TRBD1	TRBV5-8	TRBJ1-5	CASSFRGQGRNQPQHF	TGTGCCAGCAGCTTTCGAGGACAGGGGCGTAATCAGCCCCAGCATTTT
.	TRBD1	TRBV29-1	TRBJ1-2	CSVDSPGQGSYGYTF	TGCAGCGTTGATTCTCCGGGACAGGGGTCCTATGGCTACACCTTC
few	TRBD2	TRBV5-4	TRBJ2-7	CASSREALAGSYEQYF	TGTGCCAGCAGCCGGGAGGCACTAGCGGGATCCTACGAGCAGTACTTC
.	.	TRBV18	TRBJ2-7	CASTRGSGSYEQYF	TGTGCCAGCACCCGTGGTAGCGGCTCCTACGAGCAGTACTTC
.	.	TRBV7-3	TRBJ1-2	CASSLTSNYGYTF	TGTGCCAGCAGCTTGACATCTAACTATGGCTACACCTTC
.	.	TRBV10-3	TRBJ2-7	CAISDLQGEEQYF	TGTGCCATCAGTGATTTACAGGGTGAGGAGCAGTACTTC
.	.	TRBV7-2	TRBJ2-7	CASSYRGYEQYF	TGTGCCAGCAGCTATAGGGGCTACGAGCAGTACTTC
.	TRBD2	TRBV7-2	TRBJ2-7	CASRTSIYEQYF	TGTGCCAGCCGGACTAGCATCTACGAGCAGTACTTC
.	TRBD2	TRBV13	TRBJ2-1	CASSPLGTSGRRGNEQFF	TGTGCCAGCAGCCCCCTCGGGACTAGCGGGAGGAGGGGCAATGAGCAGTTCTTC
.	.	TRBV7-9	TRBJ2-6	CASSLSSSGANVLTF	TGTGCCAGCAGCCTCTCCAGCTCTGGGGCCAACGTCCTGACTTTC
.	TRBD1	TRBV27	TRBJ1-1	CASSSPGQGAWGTEAFF	TGTGCCAGCAGTTCACCGGGACAGGGGGCTTGGGGCACTGAAGCTTTCTTT
.	.	TRBV7-6	TRBJ1-3	CASSLAEQGSGNTIYF	TGTGCCAGCAGCTTAGCGGAACAGGGTTCTGGAAACACCATATATTTT
.	.	TRBV4-3	TRBJ1-4	CASSQNDPGHPGRKLFF	TGCGCCAGCAGCCAAAATGACCCGGGACACCCGGGCAGGAAACTGTTTTTT
.	.	TRBV7-9	TRBJ1-4	CASGPDSLWSRANEKLFF	TGTGCCAGCGGCCCGGACAGTTTGTGGAGCAGGGCTAATGAAAAACTGTTTTTT
few	.	TRBV2	TRBJ1-4	CASSGAGLATNEKLFF	TGTGCCAGCAGTGGGGCAGGGCTTGCAACTAATGAAAAACTGTTTTTT
.	TRBD2	TRBV7-2	TRBJ2-2	CASSLVSLAVPGELFF	TGTGCCAGCAGCTTAGTGAGTCTAGCGGTCCCCGGGGAGCTGTTTTTT
few	.	TRBV2	TRBJ1-4	CAWQRDEKLFF	TGTGCCTGGCAGCGGGATGAAAAACTGTTTTTT
.	TRBD2	TRBV27	TRBJ2-4	CASRVAGENIQYF	TGTGCCAGCCGGGTAGCGGGAGAAAACATTCAGTACTTC
.	TRBD1	TRBV3-1/TRBV3-2	TRBJ1-1	CASSHNSGQGPEAFF	TGTGCCAGCAGCCATAATTCGGGACAGGGACCTGAAGCTTTCTTT
.	TRBD1	TRBV6-5	TRBJ2-7	CASTLDRAFYEQYF	TGTGCCAGCACCCTGGACAGGGCCTTCTACGAGCAGTACTTC
few	TRBD1	TRBV19	TRBJ1-5	CASSILDRDSRHF	TGTGCCAGTAGTATACTAGACCGGGACAGTCGGCATTTT
.	TRBD2	TRBV28	TRBJ2-1	CASSFPSASGRAQNEQFF	TGTGCCAGCAGTTTTCCCTCTGCGAGCGGGAGGGCTCAGAATGAGCAGTTCTTC
.	.	TRBV2	TRBJ1-1	CASSLQGNTEAFF	TGTGCCAGCAGTCTACAGGGGAACACTGAAGCTTTCTTT
few	.	TRBV27	TRBJ1-6	CASSLRDLLPLHF	TGTGCCAGCAGTTTACGGGACTTATTACCCCTCCACTTT
.	TRBD1	TRBV11-2	TRBJ1-2	CASSPVPGQGVGGYTF	TGTGCCAGCAGCCCTGTCCCGGGACAGGGTGTGGGTGGCTACACCTTC
.	TRBD2	TRBV5-1	TRBJ2-1	CASSRSGGSYNEQFF	TGCGCCAGCAGCCGGAGCGGGGGCTCCTACAATGAGCAGTTCTTC
few	TRBD1	TRBV6-1	TRBJ2-2	CASSEARGTGPNTGELFF	TGTGCCAGCAGTGAAGCCAGGGGGACAGGTCCGAACACCGGGGAGCTGTTTTTT
.	TRBD1	TRBV2	TRBJ2-7	CASTSQGTGAYEQYF	TGTGCCAGCACATCCCAAGGGACAGGGGCCTACGAGCAGTACTTC
once	.	TRBV29-1	TRBJ1-2	CSVEDQYTRGPLGYTF	TGCAGCGTTGAAGATCAGTACACCAGGGGTCCCCTTGGCTACACCTTC
.	.	TRBV15	TRBJ2-7	CATSRDLASSYEQYF	TGTGCCACCAGCAGAGATTTGGCCAGCTCCTACGAGCAGTACTTC
once	.	TRBV5-1	TRBJ1-2	CASSSWGNRVANYGYTF	TGCGCCAGCAGCTCGTGGGGGAACAGGGTAGCTAACTATGGCTACACCTTC